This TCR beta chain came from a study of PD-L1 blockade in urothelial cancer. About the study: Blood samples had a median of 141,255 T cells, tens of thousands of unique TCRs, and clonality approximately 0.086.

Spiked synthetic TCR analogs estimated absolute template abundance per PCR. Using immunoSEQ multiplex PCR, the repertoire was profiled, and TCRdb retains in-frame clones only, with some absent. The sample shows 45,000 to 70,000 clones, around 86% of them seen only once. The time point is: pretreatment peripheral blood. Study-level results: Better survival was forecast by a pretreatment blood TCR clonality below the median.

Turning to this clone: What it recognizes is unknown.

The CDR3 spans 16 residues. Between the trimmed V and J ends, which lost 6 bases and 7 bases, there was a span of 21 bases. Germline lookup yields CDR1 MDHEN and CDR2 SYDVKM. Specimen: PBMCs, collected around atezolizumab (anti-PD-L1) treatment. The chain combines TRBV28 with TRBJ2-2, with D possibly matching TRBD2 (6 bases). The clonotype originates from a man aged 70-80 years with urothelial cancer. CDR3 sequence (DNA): TGTGCCAGCAGCCGGCCATCCGAAGGGCGGGGCGGGGAGCTGTTTTTT. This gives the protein CASSRPSEGRGGELFF.